Below, 8 T cell receptor beta chains from the same sample are listed, as sequenced in a study of T cell responses to AZD1222 COVID-19 vaccine. The method was immunoSEQ multiplex PCR; TCRdb's version includes in-frame clones alone and lacks a portion of them. This sample carries 150,000 to 200,000 clones, 80% to 90% of them seen once, and the ten largest clones take roughly 10%. The source material was peripheral blood, sampled 28 days after the second AZD1222 dose. Receptor source: an adult who received the AZD1222 COVID-19 vaccine.

The CDR3 protein is CAWSRGGANEQFF. The CDR3 DNA follows: TGTGCCTGGAGTCGAGGGGGCGCAAATGAGCAGTTCTTC. V usage is TRBV30 and J usage is TRBJ2-1, with TRBD1 identical over 7 bases. Trimming cost V 2 bases and J 7 bases; bases outside gene matches: 5. The CDR3 covers 13 residues. Germline V gene data show CDR1 as GTSNPN and CDR2 as SVGIG (reference sequence).

This chain connects TRBV7-3 to TRBJ1-2, with a possible D match to TRBD1 (5 bases). The V gene lost 5 bases and the J gene lost 0 bases, with 10 bases spanning the gap. In germline, CDR1 is SGHTA, CDR2 FQGTGA. This CDR3 is built from 14 residues. For the CDR3, the DNA is TGTGCCAGCAGCCGGGACGGAGCTAACTATGGCTACACCTTC. Translating gives CASSRDGANYGYTF.

V and J are TRBV25-1 and TRBJ2-1; a possible D gene is TRBD1 (6 bases). Trimming removed 6 bases from V and 0 bases from J, with 12 bases in between. This CDR3 contains 15 residues. Germline assignment: CDR1 MGHDK and CDR2 SYGVNS. In DNA, the CDR3 is TGTGCCAGCAGAGTAGGGACAAGCTCCTACAATGAGCAGTTCTTC. As protein: CASRVGTSSYNEQFF. The whole variable domain, remainder taken from reference TRBV25-1 and TRBJ2-1, is EADIYQTPRYLVIGTGKKITLECSQTMGHDKMYWYQQDPGMELHLIHYSYGVNSTEKGDLSSESTVSRIRTEHFPLTLESARPSHTSQYLCASRVGTSSYNEQFFGPGTRLTVL.

The rearrangement joins TRBV11-2 to TRBJ1-1; D is undetermined. Trimming left V 1 base short and J 0 bases short, with 3 bases between. From germline, CDR1 is SGHAT and CDR2 FQNNGV. The CDR3 sequence is 13 residues long. The CDR3 is CASSLVLNTEAFF. The CDR3 nucleotides read TGTGCCAGCAGCTTAGTTCTGAACACTGAAGCTTTCTTT.

V gene TRBV4-3 combines with J gene TRBJ1-2, with D unresolved. The CDR3 sequence is 13 residues long. Germline CDR1 is LGHNA and CDR2 is YSLEER. V lost 0 bases, J lost 0 bases, and 2 bases lay in between. CDR3 sequence reads: CASSQDTNYGYTF. The CDR3 nucleotides read TGCGCCAGCAGCCAAGACACTAACTATGGCTACACCTTC.

The chain employs TRBV2 and TRBJ1-5; the D is unclear. Per the germline V gene, CDR1 is SNHLY and CDR2 is FYNNEI. V dropped 6 bases and J dropped 0 bases, with 9 bases sitting between them. The length of the CDR3 is 14 residues. CDR3 region: CASRNDGSNQPQHF. CDR3 DNA: TGTGCCAGCAGGAACGACGGTAGCAATCAGCCCCAGCATTTT.

The chain couples TRBV9 to TRBJ2-7; TRBD2 aligns across 7 bases. Germline V gene lookup returns CDR1 SGDLS and CDR2 YYNGEE. The junction had 12 bases not matched to a gene; V was cut back by 0 bases and J by 0 bases. This CDR3 is built from 18 residues. The CDR3 protein is CASSVDVAGQGHSYEQYF. The CDR3 DNA reads as TGTGCCAGCAGCGTAGACGTAGCGGGCCAGGGCCACTCCTACGAGCAGTACTTC.

The chain joins TRBV27 to TRBJ2-7, with D perhaps matching TRBD1 (6 bases). The V gene lost 7 bases and the J gene lost 7 bases, with 17 bases spanning the gap. Germline assignment: CDR1 MNHEY and CDR2 SMNVEV (reference sequence). The CDR3 loop spans 13 amino acids. CDR3 loop: CASTSRGRGEQYF. CDR3 sequence (DNA): TGTGCCAGCACCTCCAGGGGCCGCGGGGAGCAGTACTTC.